This TCR beta chain originates from a study of early T cells in non-severe SARS-CoV-2 infection. This clonotype occurred many times. From the 5' RACE reads, TCRdb called clonotypes with MiXCR, one entry per CDR3 protein. The table has fewer than 65,000 distinct CDR3 sequences, around 6.5% seen once. The CDR3 has 12 amino acids. Germline values: CDR1 LGHDT, CDR2 YNNKEL (reference sequence). V was shortened by 2 bases and J by 0 bases, with 1 base between the two germline ends. The origin of this receptor is an adult who was a healthcare worker with PCR-confirmed SARS-CoV-2 infection or an uninfected control (not recorded which). The sequencing used whole blood, collected at baseline. This chain connects TRBV3-1 to TRBJ1-2; D not resolved. The chain's CDR3 is CASSQTNYGYTF. CDR3 nucleotide sequence: TGTGCCAGCAGCCAAACTAACTATGGCTACACCTTC.